A single sample is the source of the 11 T cell receptor beta chains below, sequenced in a study of T-cell memory formation after mild COVID-19. MiXCR, applied by TCRdb to the 5' RACE reads, yields one record per CDR3 protein. In the table there are 250,000 to 350,000 distinct CDR3 sequences, roughly a fifth of which are singletons. Material for sequencing was PBMCs or a T cell subset sorted from them (not recorded which). These receptors all come from a man aged 18 to 29 who had mild COVID-19 (a few samples of this study predate the infection). Cell type and time point are not known.

The chain carries TRBV28 and TRBJ2-1; possibly TRBD2 for D (6 bases). CDR1 MDHEN and CDR2 SYDVKM come from the germline V gene. Trimming took 3 bases from V and 3 from J, leaving 9 bases between them. The CDR3 covers 14 residues. CDR3 nucleotide sequence: TGTGCCAGCAGTTTTCTGCGGGGCTACAATGAGCAGTTCTTC. Its translation: CASSFLRGYNEQFF.

This clonotype was seen a handful of times. The CDR3 loop reads CASSLSPGTGELFF. DNA for the CDR3: TGTGCCAGCAGTCTCAGTCCGGGAACCGGGGAGCTGTTTTTT. This chain connects TRBV12-3 or TRBV12-4 to TRBJ2-2; tentative D call: TRBD2 (5 bases). The CDR3 length is 14 residues. Deletions cut 5 bases from V and 5 bases from J, with 12 bases between.

This clonotype was seen ten or more times. The chain carries TRBV7-9 and TRBJ2-5, with a weak D call TRBD2 (7 bases). CDR1 and CDR2 from the germline V gene are SEHNR and FQNEAQ (reference sequence). V was cut by 5 bases and J by 3 bases, with 13 bases left in between. CDR3 size: 14 residues. CDR3 sequence reads: CASSTRGGEETQYF. The DNA of the CDR3 is TGTGCCAGCAGCACCCGAGGGGGGGAAGAGACCCAGTACTTC.

This clonotype was found a few times. V and J are TRBV7-2 and TRBJ2-2; 10 nucleotides align to TRBD1. Germline V gene sequence: CDR1 SGHTA, CDR2 FQGNSA. CDR3 length: 15 amino acids. Trimming removed 5 bases from V and 7 bases from J; junction bases left unmatched: 7. The CDR3 here is CASSTRGQGHGELFF. In nucleotides, the CDR3 is TGTGCCAGCAGCACCAGGGGACAGGGGCACGGGGAGCTGTTTTTT.

CDR3 nucleotide sequence: TGTGCCAGCAGCTTAGTGGGGGCTACAGCCACTGAAGCTTTCTTT. Protein product: CASSLVGATATEAFF. The chain recombines TRBV7-3 with TRBJ1-1; possibly TRBD1 for D (6 bases). Trimming took 2 bases from V and 4 from J, leaving 14 bases between them. CDR3 length equals 15 residues. Germline V lookup: CDR1 SGHTA, CDR2 FQGTGA. The complete variable domain, with remaining parts taken from reference TRBV7-3 and TRBJ1-1, reads GAGVSQTPSNKVTEKGKYVELRCDPISGHTALYWYRQSLGQGPEFLIYFQGTGAADDSGLPNDRFFAVRPEGSVSTLKIQRTERGDSAVYLCASSLVGATATEAFFGQGTRLTVV.

CDR3 nucleotides: TGTGCCAGCAGCCTAAGGACAGGGGACGATCAGCCCCAGCATTTT. Translated: CASSLRTGDDQPQHF. This rearrangement joins TRBV5-5 to TRBJ1-5; TRBD1 matches 9 bases. Germline CDR1 is SGHKS and CDR2 is YYEKEE (reference sequence). With 4 bases clipped from V and 5 bases from J, the junction kept 7 bases outside the gene matches. The CDR3 has 15 amino acids.

This clonotype occurred many times. V usage is TRBV29-1 and J usage is TRBJ2-7; TRBD1 agrees at 9 bases. Germline V gene sequence: CDR1 SQVTM, CDR2 ANQGSEA. The CDR3 runs 16 residues. J gave up 5 bases and V 6 bases, and 17 bases lay outside the gene matches. The CDR3 loop is CSVQTGGTYPSDEQYF. CDR3 coding DNA: TGCAGCGTCCAGACAGGGGGAACGTATCCCAGTGACGAGCAGTACTTC.

The chain is built from TRBV5-1 and TRBJ1-1; the D gene is possibly TRBD1 (6 bases). The V gene's germline CDR1 is SGHRS and CDR2 YFSETQ. Trimming took off 4 bases at V and 4 bases at J, with 17 bases between the two ends. This CDR3 has 15 amino acids. The chain's CDR3 is CASSVPQGEGTEAFF. In nucleotides, the CDR3 is TGCGCCAGCAGCGTACCACAGGGAGAGGGCACTGAAGCTTTCTTT. Looking up the rest from reference TRBV5-1 and TRBJ1-1 gives the full variable domain: KAGVTQTPRYLIKTRGQQVTLSCSPISGHRSVSWYQQTPGQGLQFLFEYFSETQRNKGNFPGRFSGRQFSNSRSEMNVSTLELGDSALYLCASSVPQGEGTEAFFGQGTRLTVV.

The CDR3 region is CASSSPWSRSGANVLTF. Written as DNA, the CDR3 is TGCGCCAGCAGCAGCCCTTGGTCCCGCTCTGGGGCCAACGTCCTGACTTTC. The rearrangement links TRBV4-3 to TRBJ2-6, with unresolved D. This CDR3 region has 17 residues. V was shortened by 5 bases and J by 0 bases, with 14 bases between the two germline ends. Germline CDR1 reads LGHNA; CDR2 reads YSLEER.

This sequence joins TRBV4-1 and TRBJ2-3; D perhaps matches TRBD2 (5 bases). CDR3 size: 16 residues. Trimming removed 0 bases at V and 3 bases at J, with 13 bases between. Germline V gene data show CDR1 as MGHRA and CDR2 as YSYEKL. DNA of the CDR3: TGCGCCAGCAGCCAAGAGCCCCACACGGGGACAGATACGCAGTATTTT. Amino acids: CASSQEPHTGTDTQYF.

The rearrangement uses TRBV29-1 and TRBJ1-1, with D maybe TRBD1 (6 bases). Between the trimmed V and J ends, which lost 4 bases and 7 bases, there was a span of 16 bases. The germline gives CDR1 SQVTM, CDR2 ANQGSEA. This CDR3 has 13 residues. In nucleotides, the CDR3 is TGCAGCGTTGGGTTCGGGGGCCGAGATGAAGCTTTCTTT. Protein product: CSVGFGGRDEAFF.